The next 17 T cell receptor beta chains were all read from a single sample in a study of blood T cell repertoires in COVID-19. Clones were sequenced by immunoSEQ multiplex PCR, and TCRdb holds only the in-frame ones, with some missing. The sample consists of approximately 200,000 clones, about 84% of them appearing once. The sequencing input was peripheral blood. The receptors here all came from a woman aged 25 to 39 with acute or convalescent COVID-19.

This clone was observed a few times. The rearrangement links TRBV18 to TRBJ1-2; D is unresolved. V lost 2 bases and J 3 bases, leaving 7 bases between the germline ends. Germline CDR1 is KGHSH and CDR2 is LQKENI. The CDR3 sequence is 13 residues long. The CDR3 DNA reads as TGTGCCAGCTCACCAGAACAGTACTATGGCTACACCTTC. Translation gives CASSPEQYYGYTF.

This chain connects TRBV7-2 to TRBJ1-1; D remains unclear. Germline V gene data show CDR1 as SGHTA and CDR2 as FQGNSA. The CDR3 loop spans 15 amino acids. Trimming took 1 base from V and 7 from J, leaving 16 bases between them. The CDR3 reads CASSLDAGTGREAFF. The CDR3 DNA follows: TGTGCCAGCAGCTTAGACGCGGGAACCGGGCGTGAAGCTTTCTTT. Complete variable domain (other parts from reference TRBV7-2 and TRBJ1-1): GAGVSQSPSNKVTEKGKDVELRCDPISGHTALYWYRQSLGQGLEFLIYFQGNSAPDKSGLPSDRFSAERTGGSVSTLTIQRTQQEDSAVYLCASSLDAGTGREAFFGQGTRLTVV.

V usage is TRBV5-6 and J usage is TRBJ1-2, with D unresolved. Germline CDR1 SGHDT, CDR2 YYEEEE. This CDR3 contains 13 residues. Between the trimmed V and J ends, which lost 0 bases and 1 base, there was a span of 4 bases. The chain's CDR3 is CASSLGSNYGYTF. CDR3 in DNA: TGTGCCAGCAGCTTGGGCAGTAACTATGGCTACACCTTC.

The chain has TRBV18 and TRBJ1-2; D unclear. Germline CDR1 is KGHSH and CDR2 is LQKENI. This CDR3 is built from 12 residues. V was clipped by 11 bases and J by 4 bases, with 14 bases between them. The CDR3 coding sequence is TGTGCCTCCCCCGGTGAGGGCTATGGCTACACCTTC. Protein: CASPGEGYGYTF.

The CDR3 nucleotides read TGCGCCAGCAGCCCTAGCGGGGCCATCCAAGAGACCCAGTACTTC. Residues: CASSPSGAIQETQYF. The chain has TRBV5-1 and TRBJ2-5; 9 positions match TRBD2. The CDR3 length is 15 residues. After removal of 4 bases from V and 1 base from J, the junction contained 5 bases not matched to a gene. In germline, CDR1 is SGHRS, CDR2 YFSETQ.

V usage is TRBV19 and J usage is TRBJ2-3; a weak D match, TRBD2 (5 bases). The ends were cut back, 6 bases at V and 5 bases at J, with 9 bases in the middle. Germline loops: CDR1 LNHDA, CDR2 SQIVND (reference sequence). CDR3 size: 12 residues. For the CDR3, the DNA is TGTGCCAGTAGCGCCCGGGGAGATACGCAGTATTTT. Protein product: CASSARGDTQYF.

The J gene is TRBJ2-1, the V gene TRBV9; D is perhaps TRBD2 (6 bases). CDR1 and CDR2 (germline): SGDLS, YYNGEE. CDR3 length equals 17 residues. Trimming shortened V by 0 bases and J by 4 bases, and 17 bases separated the two germline ends. This CDR3 reads CASSVDVDGGIYNEQFF. In DNA, the CDR3 is TGTGCCAGCAGCGTAGACGTTGACGGGGGAATATACAATGAGCAGTTCTTC.

V usage is TRBV29-1 and J usage is TRBJ2-1; unclear D gene. This CDR3 contains 13 residues. Between the trimmed V and J ends, which lost 6 bases and 0 bases, there was a span of 9 bases. Germline values: CDR1 SQVTM, CDR2 ANQGSEA. For the CDR3, the DNA is TGCAGCGTCTATGAGAGCTCCTACAATGAGCAGTTCTTC. Protein sequence: CSVYESSYNEQFF.

This clone has only a few counts. The chain is built from TRBV28 and TRBJ1-5; a possible D gene is TRBD1 (5 bases). V lost 1 base and J 11 bases, leaving 9 bases between the germline ends. Germline-derived CDR1 and CDR2 are MDHEN and SYDVKM. The CDR3 has 12 residues. CDR3 region: CASSLYSRAQHF. CDR3 in DNA: TGTGCCAGCAGTTTATACTCCAGGGCCCAGCATTTT.

This clone was detected once. V usage is TRBV11-3 and J usage is TRBJ1-1; D remains ambiguous. This CDR3 has 13 amino acids. Per germline, CDR1 SGHNT and CDR2 YENEEA. Trimming left V 5 bases short and J 3 bases short, with 10 bases between. Written as DNA, the CDR3 is TGTGCCAGCAGCCAATGGGCTGACACTGAAGCTTTCTTT. Its protein product is CASSQWADTEAFF.

The chain combines TRBV5-1 with TRBJ1-6; D ambiguous. Trimming removed 0 bases from V and 11 bases from J, with 6 bases in between. CDR3 length equals 12 residues. Germline CDR1 SGHRS, CDR2 YFSETQ. The CDR3, as DNA: TGCGCCAGCAGCTTGGACTACCCACCCCTCCACTTT. This gives the protein CASSLDYPPLHF.

This clone was counted between two and nine times. V usage is TRBV6-4 and J usage is TRBJ2-2, with D possibly being TRBD2 (6 bases). Germline lookup yields CDR1 MRHNA and CDR2 SNTAGT. This CDR3 is built from 15 residues. The germline V and J ends were trimmed by 3 bases and 1 base, with 9 bases remaining between them. The DNA for the CDR3 is TGTGCCAGCAGTGAAGGAGGGAAGAACACCGGGGAGCTGTTTTTT. This translates into CASSEGGKNTGELFF.

The chain combines TRBV10-3 with TRBJ1-1; TRBD1 agrees at 7 bases. The CDR3 covers 13 residues. The germline V gene has CDR1 ENHRY and CDR2 SYGVKD. V shed 10 bases, J shed 0 bases, and the junction held 5 bases outside the gene matches. The CDR3 sequence: CATRTGMNTEAFF. The CDR3 DNA follows: TGTGCCACCAGGACAGGCATGAACACTGAAGCTTTCTTT.

V usage is TRBV3-1 (or the pseudogene TRBV3-2) and J usage is TRBJ2-1, with D possibly TRBD2 on 6 matching bases. This CDR3 spans 15 amino acids. Germline V gene data show CDR1 as LGHDT and CDR2 as YNNKEL (reference sequence). Trimming removed 1 base at V and 2 bases at J, with 9 bases between. CDR3 loop: CASSQVGGAYNEQFF. In nucleotides, the CDR3 is TGTGCCAGCAGCCAAGTGGGGGGAGCCTACAATGAGCAGTTCTTC.

The chain uses TRBV7-9 and TRBJ2-1; 9 nucleotides agree with TRBD1. In germline, CDR1 is SEHNR, CDR2 FQNEAQ (reference sequence). The V segment lost 5 bases and the J segment 7 bases; nucleotides outside the gene matches: 9. The CDR3 length is 15 residues. This CDR3 is CASSASGTGFNEQFF. The CDR3 DNA follows: TGTGCCAGCAGCGCATCCGGGACAGGGTTTAATGAGCAGTTCTTC. Using reference TRBV7-9 and TRBJ2-1 for the parts outside the CDR3, the full variable domain is DTGVSQNPRHKITKRGQNVTFRCDPISEHNRLYWYRQTLGQGPEFLTYFQNEAQLEKSRLLSDRFSAERPKGSFSTLEIQRTEQGDSAMYLCASSASGTGFNEQFFGPGTRLTVL.

Points on this clone: Other nucleotide sequences from this sample produce the same CDR3. The chain joins TRBV11-3 to TRBJ1-1; maybe TRBD1 (5 bases). This CDR3 is 13 amino acids long. Trimming shortened V by 1 base and J by 4 bases, and 7 bases separated the two germline ends. In germline, CDR1 is SGHNT, CDR2 YENEEA. Here the CDR3 reads CASSLVQGTEAFF. The DNA for the CDR3 is TGTGCCAGCAGCTTAGTGCAGGGCACTGAAGCTTTCTTT. The full variable domain, rest sourced from reference TRBV11-3 and TRBJ1-1, is EAGVVQSPRYKIIEKKQPVAFWCNPISGHNTLYWYLQNLGQGPELLIRYENEEAVDDSQLPKDRFSAERLKGVDSTLKIQPAELGDSAVYLCASSLVQGTEAFFGQGTRLTVV.

This clone was found once. The gene calls are TRBV4-3 and TRBJ1-2; no definite D call. The germline V gene encodes CDR1 LGHNA and CDR2 YSLEER. Trimming shortened V by 1 base and J by 0 bases, and 12 bases separated the two germline ends. This CDR3 region has 16 residues. The CDR3 DNA is TGCGCCAGCAGCCAAGCGGGGAGCAGGACTAACTATGGCTACACCTTC. It codes for CASSQAGSRTNYGYTF.